The sequence of this T cell receptor (beta chain) was determined in a study of blood T cell repertoires in COVID-19. Study-wide context: Both acute and convalescent COVID-19 samples were obtained from the United States, Italy and Spain.

TCRdb's copy holds only in-frame clones and misses some; the assay was immunoSEQ multiplex PCR. The table records a few hundred thousand clones, over 75% of them present only once. This clone came up once. The source material was PBMCs or T cells enriched from blood (not recorded which). The TCR sequence derives from a man aged 40-49 years in a cohort exposed to, infected with or recovered from COVID-19 (not recorded which).

CDR3 nucleotide sequence: TGTGCCAGCAGCTCAAAGACAGGGTTGGGGACCGGGGAGCTGTTTTTT. Translation gives CASSSKTGLGTGELFF. The chain links TRBV7-3 to TRBJ2-2, with TRBD1 identical over 7 bases. CDR1 and CDR2 from the germline V gene are SGHTA and FQGTGA. The CDR3 runs to 16 residues. J was trimmed by 5 bases and V by 4 bases; bases with no gene match: 10.